These T cell receptor beta chains were read from a single sample in a study of blood T cell repertoires in COVID-19. The repertoire was sequenced with immunoSEQ multiplex PCR; TCRdb's copy has only in-frame clones and lacks some. The repertoire holds approximately 290,000 clones, with approximately 90% as singletons. Source material: peripheral blood. Receptor source: a young man with acute or convalescent COVID-19. The CDR3 runs from the conserved cysteine through the conserved F or W. D genes are given only for firm matches. Some rows have no size entry. The others give once, few or many, or a class for an expanded clone.

>NA|NA|TRBV19|TRBJ1-2
CASSRSGVGGYTF
TGTGCCAGTAGTAGATCCGGGGTCGGAGGCTACACCTTC
>NA|NA|TRBV9|TRBJ2-1
CASSHSGDRNYNEQFF
TGTGCCAGCAGCCACTCAGGGGACCGAAACTACAATGAGCAGTTCTTC
>NA|TRBD1|TRBV28|TRBJ1-2
CASSSTWTGNYGYTF
TGTGCCAGCAGTTCCACCTGGACAGGGAACTATGGCTACACCTTC
>NA|TRBD1|TRBV5-1|TRBJ1-1
CASSLDRGFDTEAFF
TGCGCCAGCAGCTTGGACAGGGGTTTTGACACTGAAGCTTTCTTT
>once|NA|TRBV5-6|TRBJ1-1
CASSTGTINTEAFF
TGTGCCAGCAGTACGGGGACAATCAACACTGAAGCTTTCTTT
>NA|TRBD1|TRBV6-5|TRBJ1-1
CASSNRGKTEAFF
TGTGCCAGCAGTAACAGGGGAAAGACTGAAGCTTTCTTT
>NA|TRBD2|TRBV9|TRBJ2-2
CASSDGLAGGPLAGELFF
TGTGCCAGCAGCGATGGACTAGCGGGGGGACCCTTGGCCGGGGAGCTGTTTTTT
>NA|NA|TRBV2|TRBJ2-3
CAGKLARATDTQYF
TGTGCCGGGAAACTAGCAAGGGCCACAGATACGCAGTATTTT
>once|TRBD2|TRBV19|TRBJ2-1
CASTLGTSGKSNEQFF
TGTGCCAGTACCTTGGGGACTAGCGGGAAGTCTAATGAGCAGTTCTTC
>NA|NA|TRBV23-1|TRBJ2-2
CASTPFPPQGGYTGELFF
TGCGCCAGCACACCCTTCCCCCCGCAGGGTGGTTACACCGGGGAGCTGTTTTTT
>NA|NA|TRBV4-1|TRBJ2-5
CASSLPGGQETQYF
TGCGCCAGCAGCCTACCCGGGGGCCAAGAGACCCAGTACTTC
>NA|NA|TRBV7-8|TRBJ1-3
CASSLRTLPRRSTIYF
TGTGCCAGCAGCCTGCGGACTCTTCCCAGGCGGAGCACCATATATTTT
>once|TRBD1|TRBV2|TRBJ1-2
CASSEAYPQGDYGYTF
TGTGCCAGCAGTGAAGCTTATCCACAGGGGGACTATGGCTACACCTTC
>NA|TRBD2|TRBV3-1/TRBV3-2|TRBJ2-5
CASSHALAGVIETQYF
TGTGCCAGCAGCCACGCCCTAGCGGGAGTAATAGAGACCCAGTACTTC
>once|NA|TRBV20-1|TRBJ2-7
CSASTARYYEQYF
TGCAGTGCTAGTACTGCCCGGTACTACGAGCAGTACTTC
>NA|TRBD1|TRBV18|TRBJ1-1
CASSPSRDRATEAFF
TGTGCCAGCTCACCATCCCGGGACAGGGCCACTGAAGCTTTCTTT
>NA|NA|TRBV4-1|TRBJ2-3
CASSQDEARDTQYF
TGCGCCAGCAGCCAAGATGAAGCCAGGGATACGCAGTATTTT
>NA|NA|TRBV5-6|TRBJ1-4
CASSVRGEEKLFF
TGTGCCAGCAGCGTCAGGGGAGAGGAAAAACTGTTTTTT
>once|TRBD1|TRBV10-3|TRBJ2-7
CAISDPGQGNSYEQYF
TGTGCCATCAGTGACCCCGGACAGGGAAACTCCTACGAGCAGTACTTC
>NA|NA|TRBV28|TRBJ2-3
CASRSSWYPDTQYF
TGTGCCAGCCGGAGCTCATGGTATCCAGATACGCAGTATTTT
>NA|NA|TRBV15|TRBJ2-3
CATSRDSKDTQYF
TGTGCCACCAGCAGAGATAGTAAAGATACGCAGTATTTT
>NA|NA|TRBV6-5|TRBJ1-2
CASSYSISGGYTF
TGTGCCAGCAGTTACTCAATCTCGGGTGGCTACACCTTC
>NA|TRBD1|TRBV6-4|TRBJ1-1
CASSEGTGLNTEAFF
TGTGCCAGCAGTGAGGGGACAGGATTGAACACTGAAGCTTTCTTT
>NA|TRBD1|TRBV18|TRBJ1-4
CASSLGQLNEKLFF
TGTGCCAGCTCCCTGGGACAGCTTAATGAAAAACTGTTTTTT
>NA|TRBD1|TRBV4-1|TRBJ1-1
CASSPDRGYGDTEAFF
TGCGCCAGCAGCCCCGACAGGGGCTATGGGGACACTGAAGCTTTCTTT
>NA|NA|TRBV14|TRBJ2-7
CASSQTGLGAYEQYF
TGTGCCAGCAGCCAAACGGGTTTGGGAGCCTACGAGCAGTACTTC
>NA|TRBD1|TRBV5-6|TRBJ2-2
CASRTGEVGSGELFF
TGTGCCAGCAGGACAGGGGAGGTAGGATCCGGGGAGCTGTTTTTT
>NA|NA|TRBV28|TRBJ1-1
CASSFSSGRHVVNTEAFF
TGTGCCAGCAGTTTTAGTTCCGGCCGACATGTGGTGAACACTGAAGCTTTCTTT
>NA|TRBD1|TRBV5-5|TRBJ1-4
CASSLFLPGQGPNEKLFF
TGTGCCAGCAGCTTGTTCCTACCGGGACAGGGGCCTAATGAAAAACTGTTTTTT
>NA|TRBD2|TRBV10-3|TRBJ2-7
CAISEWSSGRALYEQYF
TGTGCCATCAGTGAATGGAGTAGCGGGAGGGCTTTGTACGAGCAGTACTTC
>NA|NA|TRBV9|TRBJ1-2
CASSATNLQGISGYTF
TGTGCCAGCAGCGCGACTAATCTCCAGGGGATAAGTGGCTACACCTTC
>NA|NA|TRBV19|TRBJ1-6
CASNLGFNNSPLHF
TGTGCCAGTAACCTCGGGTTCAATAATTCACCCCTCCACTTT
>NA|NA|TRBV2|TRBJ2-1
CASRTGDIREQFF
TGTGCCAGCAGGACCGGGGATATTCGTGAGCAGTTCTTC
>NA|TRBD2|TRBV3-1/TRBV3-2|TRBJ2-7
CASRRGGLREQYF
TGTGCCAGCAGGCGGGGAGGGCTGCGCGAGCAGTACTTC
>NA|TRBD1|TRBV9|TRBJ2-1
CASSPGQGPHEQFF
TGTGCCAGCAGCCCGGGACAGGGACCCCATGAGCAGTTCTTC